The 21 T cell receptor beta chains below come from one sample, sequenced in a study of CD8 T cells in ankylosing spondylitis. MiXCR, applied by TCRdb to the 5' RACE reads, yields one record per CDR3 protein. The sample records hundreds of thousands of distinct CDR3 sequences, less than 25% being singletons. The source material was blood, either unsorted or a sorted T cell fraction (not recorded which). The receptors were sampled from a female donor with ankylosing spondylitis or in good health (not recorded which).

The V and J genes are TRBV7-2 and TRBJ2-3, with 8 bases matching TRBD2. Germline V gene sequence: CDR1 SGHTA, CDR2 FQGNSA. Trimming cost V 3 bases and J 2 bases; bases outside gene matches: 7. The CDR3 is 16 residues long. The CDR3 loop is CASSLGGRPHTDTQYF. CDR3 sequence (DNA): TGTGCCAGCAGCTTGGGCGGGAGGCCTCACACAGATACGCAGTATTTT.

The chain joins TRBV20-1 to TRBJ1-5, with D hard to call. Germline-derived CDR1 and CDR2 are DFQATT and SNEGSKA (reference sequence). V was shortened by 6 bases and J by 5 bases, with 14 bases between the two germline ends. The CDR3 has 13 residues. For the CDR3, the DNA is TGCAGTGCAGGAGCTTCTGTGGATCAGCCCCAGCATTTT. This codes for CSAGASVDQPQHF.

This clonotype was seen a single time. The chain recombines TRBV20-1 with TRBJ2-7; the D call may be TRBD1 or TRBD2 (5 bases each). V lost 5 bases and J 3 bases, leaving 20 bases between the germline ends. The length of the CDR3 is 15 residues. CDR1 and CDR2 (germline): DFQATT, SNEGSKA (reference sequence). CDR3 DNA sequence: TGCAGTGCTTGGGTCCCTGGGACCCATGTCTACGAGCAGTACTTC. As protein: CSAWVPGTHVYEQYF.

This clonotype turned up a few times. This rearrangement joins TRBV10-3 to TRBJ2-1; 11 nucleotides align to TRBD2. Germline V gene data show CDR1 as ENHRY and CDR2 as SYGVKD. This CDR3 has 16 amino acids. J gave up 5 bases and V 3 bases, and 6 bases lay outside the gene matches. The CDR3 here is CAISDSGRDLNNEQFF. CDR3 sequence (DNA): TGTGCCATCAGTGATAGCGGGAGGGACCTGAACAATGAGCAGTTCTTC.

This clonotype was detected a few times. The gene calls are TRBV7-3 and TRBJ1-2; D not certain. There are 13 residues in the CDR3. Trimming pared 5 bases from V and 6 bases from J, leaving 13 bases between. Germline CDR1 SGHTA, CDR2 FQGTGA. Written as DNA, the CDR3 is TGTGCCAGCAGCCAAACGGGCGTTGATGGCTACACCTTC. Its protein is CASSQTGVDGYTF.

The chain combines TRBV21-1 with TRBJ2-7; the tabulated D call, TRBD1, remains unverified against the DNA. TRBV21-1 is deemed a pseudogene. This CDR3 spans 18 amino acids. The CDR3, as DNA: TGTGCCAGCAACAAGTTGGGGGAGGGGACAGGGTCGACCTACGAGCAGTACTTC. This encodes CASNKLGEGTGSTYEQYF.

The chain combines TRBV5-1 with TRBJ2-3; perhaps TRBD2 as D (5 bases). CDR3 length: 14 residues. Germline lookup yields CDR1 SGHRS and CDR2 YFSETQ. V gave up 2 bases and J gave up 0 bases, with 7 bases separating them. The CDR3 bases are TGCGCCAGCAGCTTCCCGGGGAGCACAGATACGCAGTATTTT. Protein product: CASSFPGSTDTQYF.

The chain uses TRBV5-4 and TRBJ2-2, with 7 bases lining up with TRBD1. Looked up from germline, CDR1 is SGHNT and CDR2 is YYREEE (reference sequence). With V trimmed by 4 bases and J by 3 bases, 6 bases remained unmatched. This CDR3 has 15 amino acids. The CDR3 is CASSTQGQYTGELFF. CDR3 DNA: TGTGCCAGCAGCACCCAGGGACAGTACACCGGGGAGCTGTTTTTT.

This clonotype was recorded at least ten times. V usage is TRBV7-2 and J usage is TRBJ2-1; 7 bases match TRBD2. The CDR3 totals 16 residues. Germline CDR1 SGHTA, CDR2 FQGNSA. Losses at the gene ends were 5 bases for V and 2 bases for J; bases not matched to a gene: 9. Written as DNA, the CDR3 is TGTGCCAGCAGCCCCCTGACTAGCCCAACCTACAATGAGCAGTTCTTC. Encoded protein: CASSPLTSPTYNEQFF.

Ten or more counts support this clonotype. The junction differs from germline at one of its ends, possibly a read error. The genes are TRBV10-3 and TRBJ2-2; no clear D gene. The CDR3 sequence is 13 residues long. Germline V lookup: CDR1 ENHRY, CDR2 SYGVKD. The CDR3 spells CAISETKTGELFF. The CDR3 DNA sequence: TGTGCCATCAGTGAGACGAAGACCGGGGAGCTGTTTTTT.

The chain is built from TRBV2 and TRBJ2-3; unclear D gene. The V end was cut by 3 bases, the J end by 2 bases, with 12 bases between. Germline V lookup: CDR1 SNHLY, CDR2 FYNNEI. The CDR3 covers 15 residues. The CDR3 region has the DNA TGTGCCAGCAGTGAGTTGGCGGCTATCACAGATACGCAGTATTTT. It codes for CASSELAAITDTQYF.

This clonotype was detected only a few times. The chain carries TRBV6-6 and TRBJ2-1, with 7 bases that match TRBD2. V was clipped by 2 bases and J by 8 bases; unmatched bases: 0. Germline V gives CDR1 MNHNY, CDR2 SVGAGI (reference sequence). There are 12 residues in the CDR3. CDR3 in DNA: TGTGCCAGCAGTTACGGGAGGGATGAGCAGTTCTTC. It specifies CASSYGRDEQFF.

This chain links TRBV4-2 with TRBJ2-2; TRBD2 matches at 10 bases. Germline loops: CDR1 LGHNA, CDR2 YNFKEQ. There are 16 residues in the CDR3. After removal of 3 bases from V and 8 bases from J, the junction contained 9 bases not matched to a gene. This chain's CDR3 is CASSHKGASGRGELFF. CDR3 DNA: TGTGCCAGCAGCCATAAGGGAGCTAGCGGGAGAGGGGAGCTGTTTTTT.

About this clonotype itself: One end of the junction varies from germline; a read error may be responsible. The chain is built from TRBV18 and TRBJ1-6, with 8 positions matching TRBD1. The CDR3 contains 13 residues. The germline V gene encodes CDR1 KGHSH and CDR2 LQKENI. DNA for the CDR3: TGTGCCAGCTCCGGACAGGGAAACTCACCCTTCCACTTT. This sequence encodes CASSGQGNSPFHF. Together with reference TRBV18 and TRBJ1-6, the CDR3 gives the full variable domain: NAGVMQNPRHLVRRRGQEARLRCSPMKGHSHVYWYRQLPEEGLKFMVYLQKENIIDESGMPKERFSAEFPKEGPSILRIQQVVRGDSAAYFCASSGQGNSPFHFGNGTRLTVT.

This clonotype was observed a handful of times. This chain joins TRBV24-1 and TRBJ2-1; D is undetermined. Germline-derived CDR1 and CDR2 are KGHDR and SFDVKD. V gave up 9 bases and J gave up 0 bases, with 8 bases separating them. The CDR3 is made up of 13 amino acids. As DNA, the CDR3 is TGTGCCACCGGGGTAAGCTCCTACAATGAGCAGTTCTTC. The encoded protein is CATGVSSYNEQFF.

The CDR3 DNA reads TGTGCCAGCAGTGAGGGGCCTGGAACAGATACGCAGTATTTT. It specifies CASSEGPGTDTQYF. This sequence joins TRBV6-4 and TRBJ2-3, with a weak D call TRBD1 (5 bases). This CDR3 has 14 residues. V dropped 3 bases and J dropped 3 bases, with 10 bases sitting between them. Germline CDR1 and CDR2: MRHNA and SNTAGT.

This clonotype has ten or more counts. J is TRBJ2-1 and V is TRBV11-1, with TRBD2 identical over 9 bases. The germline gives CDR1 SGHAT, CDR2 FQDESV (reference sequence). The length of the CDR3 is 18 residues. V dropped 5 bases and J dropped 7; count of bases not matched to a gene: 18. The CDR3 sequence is CASSTRLLFSGRTNEQFF. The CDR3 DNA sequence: TGTGCCAGCAGCACAAGACTTCTTTTTAGCGGGAGAACAAATGAGCAGTTCTTC.

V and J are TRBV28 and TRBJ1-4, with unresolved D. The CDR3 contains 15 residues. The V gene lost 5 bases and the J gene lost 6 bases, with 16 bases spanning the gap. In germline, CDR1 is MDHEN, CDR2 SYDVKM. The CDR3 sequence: CASSLGYQWDEKLFF. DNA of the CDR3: TGTGCCAGCAGTCTTGGCTATCAATGGGATGAAAAACTGTTTTTT.

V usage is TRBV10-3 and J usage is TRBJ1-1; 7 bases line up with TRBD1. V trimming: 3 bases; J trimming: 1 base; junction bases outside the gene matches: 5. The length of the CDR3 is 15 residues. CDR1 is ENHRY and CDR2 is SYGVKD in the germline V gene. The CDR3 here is CAISEYRGENTEAFF. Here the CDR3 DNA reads TGTGCCATCAGTGAATACAGGGGCGAGAACACTGAAGCTTTCTTT.

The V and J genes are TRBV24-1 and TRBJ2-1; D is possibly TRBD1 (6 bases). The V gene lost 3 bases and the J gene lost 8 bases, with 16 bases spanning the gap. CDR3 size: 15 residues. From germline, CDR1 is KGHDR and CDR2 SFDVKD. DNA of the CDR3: TGTGCCACCAGTGATCAGGGGTTGACGGTGCATGAGCAGTTCTTC. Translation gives CATSDQGLTVHEQFF.

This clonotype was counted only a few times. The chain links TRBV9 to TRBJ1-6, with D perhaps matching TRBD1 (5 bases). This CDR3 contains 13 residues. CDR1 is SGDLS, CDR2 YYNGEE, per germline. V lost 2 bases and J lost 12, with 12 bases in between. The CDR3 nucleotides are TGTGCCAGCAGCGTGGGGAACGGGGGACCCCTCCACTTT. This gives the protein CASSVGNGGPLHF.